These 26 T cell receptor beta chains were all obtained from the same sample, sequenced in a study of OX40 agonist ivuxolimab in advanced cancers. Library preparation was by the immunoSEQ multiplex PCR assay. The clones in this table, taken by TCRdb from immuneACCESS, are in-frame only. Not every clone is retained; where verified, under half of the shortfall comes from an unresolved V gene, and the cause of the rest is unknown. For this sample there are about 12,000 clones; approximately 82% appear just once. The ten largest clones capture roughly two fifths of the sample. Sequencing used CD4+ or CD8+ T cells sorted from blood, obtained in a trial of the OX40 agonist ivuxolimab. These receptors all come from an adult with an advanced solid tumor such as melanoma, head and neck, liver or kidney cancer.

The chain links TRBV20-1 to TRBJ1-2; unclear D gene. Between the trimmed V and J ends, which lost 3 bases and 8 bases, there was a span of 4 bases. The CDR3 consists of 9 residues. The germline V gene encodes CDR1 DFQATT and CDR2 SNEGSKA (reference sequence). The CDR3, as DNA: TGCAGTGCTAGTAACGGCTACACCTTC. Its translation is CSASNGYTF.

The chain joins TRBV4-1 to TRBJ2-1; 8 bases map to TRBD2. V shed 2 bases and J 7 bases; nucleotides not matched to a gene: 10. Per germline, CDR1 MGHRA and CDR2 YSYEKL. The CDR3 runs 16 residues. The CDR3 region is CASSQPLTSVGNEQFF. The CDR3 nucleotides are TGCGCCAGCAGCCAACCCCTGACTAGCGTCGGAAATGAGCAGTTCTTC.

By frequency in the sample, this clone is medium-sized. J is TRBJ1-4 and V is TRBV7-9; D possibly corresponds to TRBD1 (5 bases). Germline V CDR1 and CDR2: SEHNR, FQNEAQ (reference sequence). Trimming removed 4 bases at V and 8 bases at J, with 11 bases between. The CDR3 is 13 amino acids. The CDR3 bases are TGTGCCAGCAGCTCGGGGGTCAAAGAAAAACTGTTTTTT. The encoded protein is CASSSGVKEKLFF. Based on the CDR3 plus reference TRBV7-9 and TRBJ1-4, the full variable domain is DTGVSQNPRHKITKRGQNVTFRCDPISEHNRLYWYRQTLGQGPEFLTYFQNEAQLEKSRLLSDRFSAERPKGSFSTLEIQRTEQGDSAMYLCASSSGVKEKLFFGSGTQLSVL.

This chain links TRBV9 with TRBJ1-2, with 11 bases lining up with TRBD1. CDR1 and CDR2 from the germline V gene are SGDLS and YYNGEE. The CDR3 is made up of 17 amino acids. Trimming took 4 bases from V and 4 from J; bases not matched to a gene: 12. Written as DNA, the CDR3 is TGTGCCAGCAGCCTCGGGACAGGGGGGTCGATTGGCTATGGCTACACCTTC. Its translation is CASSLGTGGSIGYGYTF.

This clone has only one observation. CDR3 in amino acids: CASSSPVDSNTEAFF. CDR3 bases: TGCGCCAGCAGCTCTCCGGTCGATTCGAACACTGAAGCTTTCTTT. J is TRBJ1-1 and V is TRBV5-1; D gene ambiguous. CDR1 and CDR2 from the germline V gene are SGHRS and YFSETQ. The CDR3 is 15 residues long. V lost 3 bases to trimming and J lost 1 base, with 13 bases between them.

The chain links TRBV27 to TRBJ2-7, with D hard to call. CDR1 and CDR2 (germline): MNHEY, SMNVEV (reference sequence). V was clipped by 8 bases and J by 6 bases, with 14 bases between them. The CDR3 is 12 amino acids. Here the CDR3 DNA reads TGTGCCAGCCGCAGGTCCGGTGGCGAGCAGTACTTC. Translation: CASRRSGGEQYF.

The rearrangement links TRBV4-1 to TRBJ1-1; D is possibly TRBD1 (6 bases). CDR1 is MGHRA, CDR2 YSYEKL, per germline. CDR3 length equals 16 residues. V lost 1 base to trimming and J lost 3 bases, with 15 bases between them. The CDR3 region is CASSQGSGQGDTEAFF. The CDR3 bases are TGCGCCAGCAGCCAAGGCTCGGGACAAGGGGACACTGAAGCTTTCTTT.

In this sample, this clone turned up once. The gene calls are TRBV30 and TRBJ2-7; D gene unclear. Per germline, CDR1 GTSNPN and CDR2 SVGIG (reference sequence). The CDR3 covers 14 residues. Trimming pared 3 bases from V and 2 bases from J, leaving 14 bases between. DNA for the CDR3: TGTGCCTGGAGCGAAGGGCTTGGCACCTACGAGCAGTACTTC. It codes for CAWSEGLGTYEQYF. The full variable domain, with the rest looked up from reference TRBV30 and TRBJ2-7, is SQTIHQWPATLVQPVGSPLSLECTVEGTSNPNLYWYRQAAGRGLQLLFYSVGIGQISSEVPQNLSASRPQDRQFILSSKKLLLSDSGFYLCAWSEGLGTYEQYFGPGTRLTVT.

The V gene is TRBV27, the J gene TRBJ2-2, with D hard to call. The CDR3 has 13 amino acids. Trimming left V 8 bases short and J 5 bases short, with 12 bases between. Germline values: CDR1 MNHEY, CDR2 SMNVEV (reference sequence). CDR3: CASYQASTGELFF. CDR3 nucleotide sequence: TGTGCCAGCTACCAGGCCTCAACCGGGGAGCTGTTTTTT.

The CDR3 DNA follows: TGTGCCAGCGGGGGGGGCGGAGACACAGATACGCAGTATTTT. This sequence encodes CASGGGGDTDTQYF. The rearrangement uses TRBV6-1 and TRBJ2-3, with a possible D match to TRBD2 (7 bases). This CDR3 comprises 14 residues. The germline V gene encodes CDR1 MNHNS and CDR2 SASEGT. Trimming took off 8 bases at V and 2 bases at J, with 14 bases between the two ends.

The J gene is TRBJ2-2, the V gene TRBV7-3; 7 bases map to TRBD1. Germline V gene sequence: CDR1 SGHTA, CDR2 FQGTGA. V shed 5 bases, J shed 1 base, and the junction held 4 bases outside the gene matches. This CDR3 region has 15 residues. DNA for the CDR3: TGTGCCAGCAGCAGGGACAGTCAGAACACCGGGGAGCTGTTTTTT. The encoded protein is CASSRDSQNTGELFF.

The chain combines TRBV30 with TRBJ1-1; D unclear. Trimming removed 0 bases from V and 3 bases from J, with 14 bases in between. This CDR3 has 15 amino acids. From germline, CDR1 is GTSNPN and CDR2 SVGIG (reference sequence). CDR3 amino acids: CAWSVGLGWYTEAFF. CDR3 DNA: TGTGCCTGGAGTGTAGGTCTGGGTTGGTACACTGAAGCTTTCTTT.

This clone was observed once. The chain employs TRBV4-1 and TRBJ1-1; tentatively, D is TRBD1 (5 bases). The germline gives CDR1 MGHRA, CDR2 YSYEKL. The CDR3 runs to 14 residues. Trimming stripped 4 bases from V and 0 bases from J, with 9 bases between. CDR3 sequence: CASSPGVVNTEAFF. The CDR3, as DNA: TGCGCCAGCAGCCCGGGGGTGGTGAACACTGAAGCTTTCTTT.

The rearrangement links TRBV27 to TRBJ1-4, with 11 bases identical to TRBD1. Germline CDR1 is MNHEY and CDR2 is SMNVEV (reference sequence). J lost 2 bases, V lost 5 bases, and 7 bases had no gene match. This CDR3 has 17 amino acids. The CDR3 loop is CASSPRTGGKTNEKLFF. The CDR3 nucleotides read TGTGCCAGCAGTCCTCGGACAGGGGGCAAGACTAATGAAAAACTGTTTTTT.

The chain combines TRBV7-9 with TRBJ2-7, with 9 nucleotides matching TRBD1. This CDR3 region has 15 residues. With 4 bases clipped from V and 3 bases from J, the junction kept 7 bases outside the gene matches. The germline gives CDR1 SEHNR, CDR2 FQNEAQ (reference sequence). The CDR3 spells CASSYPGQGLYEQYF. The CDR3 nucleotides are TGTGCCAGCAGCTATCCGGGACAGGGTCTCTACGAGCAGTACTTC.

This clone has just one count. The DNA of the CDR3 is TGCGCCAGCAGCCAAGATGGATTAGGGACTTCCCGCTCCTACAATGAGCAGTTCTTC. Its translation is CASSQDGLGTSRSYNEQFF. This chain uses TRBV4-1 with TRBJ2-1; D may be TRBD2 (6 bases). The CDR3 contains 19 residues. Trimming took off 0 bases at V and 0 bases at J, with 18 bases between the two ends. Germline CDR1 and CDR2: MGHRA and YSYEKL.

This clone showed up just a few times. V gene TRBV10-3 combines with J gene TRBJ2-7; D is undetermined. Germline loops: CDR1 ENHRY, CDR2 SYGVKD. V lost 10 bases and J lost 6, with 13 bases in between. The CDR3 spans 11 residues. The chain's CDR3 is CATSLGSEQYF. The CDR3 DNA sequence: TGTGCCACCAGCCTCGGTAGCGAGCAGTACTTC.

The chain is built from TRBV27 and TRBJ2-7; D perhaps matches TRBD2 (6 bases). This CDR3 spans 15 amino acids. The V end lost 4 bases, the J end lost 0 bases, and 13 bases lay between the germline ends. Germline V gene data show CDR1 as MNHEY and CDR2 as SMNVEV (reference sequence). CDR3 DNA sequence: TGTGCCAGCAGTTGGGGCGCGGGGAGCTCCTACGAGCAGTACTTC. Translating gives CASSWGAGSSYEQYF.

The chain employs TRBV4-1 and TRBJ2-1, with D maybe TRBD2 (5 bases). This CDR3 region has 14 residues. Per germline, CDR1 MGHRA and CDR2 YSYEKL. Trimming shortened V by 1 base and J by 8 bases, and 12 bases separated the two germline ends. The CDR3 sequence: CASSQGPQEDEQFF. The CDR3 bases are TGCGCCAGCAGCCAAGGTCCCCAGGAGGATGAGCAGTTCTTC.

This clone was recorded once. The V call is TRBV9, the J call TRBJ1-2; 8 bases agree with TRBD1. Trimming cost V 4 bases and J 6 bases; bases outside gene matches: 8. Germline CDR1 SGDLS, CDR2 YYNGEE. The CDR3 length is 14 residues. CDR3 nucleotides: TGTGCCAGCAGCCCAGGGGGCGATTATAATGGCTACACCTTC. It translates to CASSPGGDYNGYTF.

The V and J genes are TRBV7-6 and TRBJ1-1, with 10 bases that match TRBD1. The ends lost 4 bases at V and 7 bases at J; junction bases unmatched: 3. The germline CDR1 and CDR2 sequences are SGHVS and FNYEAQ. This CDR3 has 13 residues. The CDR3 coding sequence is TGTGCCAGCAGCTCCCGGACAGGGGGTGAAGCTTTCTTT. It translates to CASSSRTGGEAFF.

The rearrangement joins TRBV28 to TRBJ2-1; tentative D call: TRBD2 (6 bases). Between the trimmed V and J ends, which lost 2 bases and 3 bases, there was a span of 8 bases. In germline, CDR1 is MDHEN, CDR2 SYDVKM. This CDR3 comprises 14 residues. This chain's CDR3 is CASSLAGNYNEQFF. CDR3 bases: TGTGCCAGCAGTTTAGCGGGGAACTACAATGAGCAGTTCTTC.

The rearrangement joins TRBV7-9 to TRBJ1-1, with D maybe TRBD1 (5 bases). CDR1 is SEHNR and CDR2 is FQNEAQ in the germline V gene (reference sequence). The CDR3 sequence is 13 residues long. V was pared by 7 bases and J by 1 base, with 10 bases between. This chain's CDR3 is CASIPRENTEAFF. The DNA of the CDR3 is TGTGCCAGCATCCCCAGGGAGAACACTGAAGCTTTCTTT.

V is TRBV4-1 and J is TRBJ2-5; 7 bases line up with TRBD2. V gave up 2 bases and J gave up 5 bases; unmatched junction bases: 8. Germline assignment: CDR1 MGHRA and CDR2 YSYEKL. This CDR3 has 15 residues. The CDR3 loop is CASSQRLRAGETQYF. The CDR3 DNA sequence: TGCGCCAGCAGCCAACGACTCCGAGCGGGGGAGACCCAGTACTTC.

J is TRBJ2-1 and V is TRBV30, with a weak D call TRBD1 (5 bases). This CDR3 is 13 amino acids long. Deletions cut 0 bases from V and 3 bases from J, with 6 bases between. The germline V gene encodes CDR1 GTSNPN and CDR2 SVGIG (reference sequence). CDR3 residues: CAWSVQDYNEQFF. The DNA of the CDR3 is TGTGCCTGGAGTGTACAGGACTACAATGAGCAGTTCTTC.

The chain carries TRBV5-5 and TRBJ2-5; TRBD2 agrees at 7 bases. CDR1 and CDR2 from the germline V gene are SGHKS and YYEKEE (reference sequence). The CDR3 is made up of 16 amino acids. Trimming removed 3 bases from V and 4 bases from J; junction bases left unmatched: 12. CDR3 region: CASSSHSGSDGETQYF. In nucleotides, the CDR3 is TGTGCCAGCAGCTCTCATAGCGGGTCCGACGGAGAGACCCAGTACTTC.